Sequencing of this T cell receptor beta chain was carried out in a study of blood T cell repertoires in COVID-19. The protocol was immunoSEQ multiplex PCR, while the TCRdb copy is restricted to in-frame clones and leaves out a portion. Of more than 300,000 clones in the sample, approximately 82% were seen once. The CDR3 has 15 amino acids. J was trimmed by 5 bases and V by 2 bases; bases with no gene match: 2. Germline loops: CDR1 SGHNT, CDR2 YYREEE (reference sequence). The origin of this receptor is a woman aged 50 to 60 with acute or convalescent COVID-19. The V call is TRBV5-4, the J call TRBJ1-6, with 9 bases that match TRBD1. Input material: peripheral blood. CDR3: CASSFRTGDNSPLHF. Here the CDR3 DNA reads TGTGCCAGCAGCTTCAGGACAGGGGATAATTCACCCCTCCACTTT.